One and the same sample provided the 22 T cell receptor beta chains below, sequenced in a study of shared T cell receptors in the human thymus. Profiling relied on immunoSEQ multiplex PCR, and the TCRdb table lists in-frame clones only, not all of them. The sample has some 760,000 clones, approximately 85% seen once; the top ten hold 0.0095% to 0.013%. The same sample was also studied in work on human thymus T cells.

Sequenced material: thymocytes. These receptor sequences come from a girl under three years old with a congenital heart defect.

The chain is built from TRBV10-2 and TRBJ2-1; D may be TRBD2 (6 bases). The germline CDR1 and CDR2 sequences are WSHSY and SAAADI. Trimming took off 7 bases at V and 14 bases at J, with 21 bases between the two ends. The CDR3 covers 13 residues. The DNA of the CDR3 is TGCGCCAGCAAGCCCGGGACTTCGGGTAGCGAGTTCTTC. Protein: CASKPGTSGSEFF.

The rearrangement links TRBV11-2 to TRBJ2-1; TRBD1 matches at 10 bases. This CDR3 has 14 amino acids. CDR1 and CDR2 from the germline V gene are SGHAT and FQNNGV. Trimming removed 8 bases from V and 6 bases from J; junction bases left unmatched: 7. CDR3 amino acids: CASSGTGVVNEQFF. The CDR3 DNA is TGTGCCAGCTCTGGGACAGGGGTAGTCAATGAGCAGTTCTTC.

The rearrangement joins TRBV7-3 to TRBJ2-1, with 7 bases lining up with TRBD2. Germline trimming cut 3 bases from V and 0 bases from J; bases unmatched to any gene: 11. Germline-derived CDR1 and CDR2 are SGHTA and FQGTGA. This CDR3 has 18 amino acids. The CDR3 reads CASSFGGGGLSSYNEQFF. As DNA, the CDR3 is TGTGCCAGCAGCTTTGGCGGGGGTGGACTTAGCTCCTACAATGAGCAGTTCTTC.

This chain uses TRBV30 with TRBJ1-4; possibly TRBD1 for D (6 bases). Germline V CDR1 and CDR2: GTSNPN, SVGIG (reference sequence). Trimming stripped 7 bases from V and 6 bases from J, with 18 bases between. The CDR3 runs to 14 residues. The CDR3 region is CAFPGGGGHEKLFF. The CDR3 nucleotides read TGTGCCTTCCCTGGGGGGGGCGGACATGAAAAACTGTTTTTT.

The chain employs TRBV5-8 and TRBJ1-4; TRBD1 might be the D (6 bases). The germline CDR1 and CDR2 sequences are SGHTS and YDEGEE. V gave up 4 bases and J gave up 2 bases, with 12 bases separating them. The CDR3 covers 15 residues. CDR3: CASSQGGGTNEKLFF. In DNA form, the CDR3 reads TGTGCCAGCAGCCAAGGGGGGGGGACTAATGAAAAACTGTTTTTT.

J is TRBJ1-3 and V is TRBV7-8; D perhaps matches TRBD1 (6 bases). The V end was cut by 7 bases, the J end by 0 bases, with 19 bases between. Germline-derived CDR1 and CDR2 are SGHVS and FQNEAQ. The length of the CDR3 is 17 residues. CDR3 DNA: TGTGCCAGCACCCGGTCGGGGACACCGATCTCTGGAAACACCATATATTTT. Translating gives CASTRSGTPISGNTIYF.

This rearrangement joins TRBV27 to TRBJ2-5; TRBD1 matches at 7 bases. The V gene end was trimmed by 8 bases and the J gene end by 10 bases; junction bases not matched to a gene: 19. Germline values: CDR1 MNHEY, CDR2 SMNVEV (reference sequence). The CDR3 extends over 15 amino acids. The CDR3 spells CASANLGQRTEGQYF. CDR3 nucleotide sequence: TGTGCCAGCGCAAACCTGGGACAGCGAACAGAGGGCCAGTACTTC.

This clone was picked up a small number of times. Other DNA sequences in this sample translate to the same CDR3. The chain recombines TRBV27 with TRBJ1-6, with D maybe TRBD1 (5 bases). Germline values: CDR1 MNHEY, CDR2 SMNVEV (reference sequence). This CDR3 is 12 amino acids long. V was clipped by 2 bases and J by 9 bases, with 5 bases between them. CDR3 DNA sequence: TGTGCCAGCAGTTTACAGGGTTCACCCCTCCACTTT. Protein product: CASSLQGSPLHF.

As to this clone: This CDR3 is also generated by other DNA sequences in the sample. The chain couples TRBV27 to TRBJ2-7, with D tentatively TRBD1 (5 bases). The CDR3 has 12 residues. Looked up from germline, CDR1 is MNHEY and CDR2 is SMNVEV (reference sequence). Trimming took off 5 bases at V and 3 bases at J, with 8 bases between the two ends. The CDR3 here is CASSTQGYEQYF. The CDR3, as DNA: TGTGCCAGCAGTACTCAGGGCTACGAGCAGTACTTC.

The rearrangement uses TRBV5-1 and TRBJ2-3, with 16 bases identical to TRBD2. This CDR3 has 19 amino acids. The ends lost 4 bases at V and 4 bases at J; junction bases unmatched: 12. CDR1 is SGHRS, CDR2 YFSETQ, per germline. The CDR3 protein is CASSQDPGLAGGRADTQYF. The CDR3 nucleotides are TGCGCCAGCAGCCAGGATCCGGGACTAGCGGGGGGGCGAGCAGATACGCAGTATTTT. The full variable domain, in which reference TRBV5-1 and TRBJ2-3 provide the parts outside the CDR3, is KAGVTQTPRYLIKTRGQQVTLSCSPISGHRSVSWYQQTPGQGLQFLFEYFSETQRNKGNFPGRFSGRQFSNSRSEMNVSTLELGDSALYLCASSQDPGLAGGRADTQYFGPGTRLTVL.

The rearrangement joins TRBV5-1 to TRBJ1-2, with TRBD1 matching over 8 bases. After removal of 4 bases from V and 4 bases from J, the junction contained 9 bases not matched to a gene. The CDR3 runs to 15 residues. CDR1 SGHRS and CDR2 YFSETQ come from the germline V gene. CDR3 coding DNA: TGCGCCAGCAGCCCGTCGCCAGGGGGCGTCTATGGCTACACCTTC. Encoded protein: CASSPSPGGVYGYTF.

The chain combines TRBV5-1 with TRBJ1-2; D not resolved. This CDR3 is built from 14 residues. The V end was cut by 4 bases, the J end by 4 bases, with 14 bases between. The germline CDR1 and CDR2 sequences are SGHRS and YFSETQ. DNA for the CDR3: TGCGCCAGCAGCGCCCTTGGAGGGAGCTATGGCTACACCTTC. This encodes CASSALGGSYGYTF. The variable domain in full, completed from reference TRBV5-1 and TRBJ1-2, reads KAGVTQTPRYLIKTRGQQVTLSCSPISGHRSVSWYQQTPGQGLQFLFEYFSETQRNKGNFPGRFSGRQFSNSRSEMNVSTLELGDSALYLCASSALGGSYGYTFGSGTRLTVV.

This clone appeared once. V usage is TRBV7-8 and J usage is TRBJ2-5; maybe TRBD2 (5 bases). Trimming stripped 5 bases from V and 5 bases from J, with 21 bases between. CDR1 is SGHVS and CDR2 is FQNEAQ in the germline V gene. The CDR3 has 16 residues. In DNA, the CDR3 is TGTGCCAGCAGCCCCTCCGGCGGGTTGGAATTGGAGACCCAGTACTTC. Amino acid sequence: CASSPSGGLELETQYF. Full variable domain (rest looked up from reference TRBV7-8 and TRBJ2-5): GAGVSQSPRYKVAKRGQDVALRCDPISGHVSLFWYQQALGQGPEFLTYFQNEAQLDKSGLPSDRFFAERPEGSVSTLKIQRTQQEDSAVYLCASSPSGGLELETQYFGPGTRLLVL.

V usage is TRBV2 and J usage is TRBJ1-2, with D unclear. The CDR3 is 17 amino acids. V lost 1 base and J 2 bases, leaving 17 bases between the germline ends. CDR1 SNHLY and CDR2 FYNNEI come from the germline V gene. CDR3 nucleotide sequence: TGTGCCAGCAGTGAAGTTCGTGCTGACATCTTAAACTATGGCTACACCTTC. It encodes CASSEVRADILNYGYTF.

The chain uses TRBV5-1 and TRBJ1-1; 9 bases are a match to TRBD1. Per germline, CDR1 SGHRS and CDR2 YFSETQ. The CDR3 has 19 amino acids. V trimming: 5 bases; J trimming: 2 bases; junction bases outside the gene matches: 19. CDR3 sequence: CASRRSPGTGNLRNTEAFF. As DNA, the CDR3 is TGCGCCAGCAGACGATCGCCCGGGACAGGGAACCTTCGTAACACTGAAGCTTTCTTT.

This sequence joins TRBV29-1 and TRBJ2-5; tentatively, D is TRBD2 (5 bases). The CDR3 runs to 13 residues. Germline CDR1 and CDR2: SQVTM and ANQGSEA. Trimming removed 4 bases at V and 1 base at J, with 10 bases between. The DNA of the CDR3 is TGCAGCGTTGTTCGGGAAACCCAAGAGACCCAGTACTTC. Translating gives CSVVRETQETQYF.

The chain has TRBV4-2 and TRBJ1-1; possible D gene TRBD1, 6 bases. CDR1 and CDR2 (germline): LGHNA, YNFKEQ. Deletions cut 1 base from V and 5 bases from J, with 14 bases between. The CDR3 contains 15 residues. CDR3 protein: CASSQGPGEITEAFF. CDR3 bases: TGTGCCAGCAGCCAAGGTCCAGGGGAGATAACTGAAGCTTTCTTT.

The chain uses TRBV4-3 and TRBJ1-5; perhaps TRBD1 as D (5 bases). V was trimmed by 1 base and J by 4 bases, leaving 20 bases between them. The germline CDR1 and CDR2 sequences are LGHNA and YSLEER. CDR3 length: 18 amino acids. As DNA, the CDR3 is TGCGCCAGCAGCCAAGGGCATTCCGGACACTCTAAGAATCAGCCCCAGCATTTT. This codes for CASSQGHSGHSKNQPQHF.

The genes are TRBV18 and TRBJ2-5, with TRBD2 as a possible D gene (6 bases). The CDR3 is 15 amino acids. CDR1 is KGHSH, CDR2 LQKENI, per germline. Trimming took off 1 base at V and 3 bases at J, with 12 bases between the two ends. This CDR3 is CASSPRAGIEETQYF. In DNA form, the CDR3 reads TGTGCCAGCTCACCACGGGCGGGGATCGAAGAGACCCAGTACTTC.

This chain joins TRBV15 and TRBJ2-1; 9 bases line up with TRBD1. Trimming took 4 bases from V and 0 from J; bases not matched to a gene: 4. Germline V gene data show CDR1 as LNHNV and CDR2 as YYDKDF (reference sequence). This CDR3 comprises 16 residues. CDR3 amino acids: CATSTWDRDSYNEQFF. The CDR3 nucleotides are TGTGCCACCAGCACCTGGGACAGGGACTCCTACAATGAGCAGTTCTTC.

The chain combines TRBV7-2 with TRBJ2-5; D is undetermined. V lost 2 bases and J lost 4, with 11 bases in between. The length of the CDR3 is 14 residues. Germline-derived CDR1 and CDR2 are SGHTA and FQGNSA. DNA of the CDR3: TGTGCCAGCAGCTTATGGCGGCCTCGAGAGACCCAGTACTTC. Translating it yields CASSLWRPRETQYF.

The genes are TRBV27 and TRBJ1-1; possible D gene TRBD1, 5 bases. Germline CDR1 reads MNHEY; CDR2 reads SMNVEV (reference sequence). Trimming removed 3 bases at V and 2 bases at J, with 13 bases between. The CDR3 has 15 residues. The CDR3 DNA reads TGTGCCAGCAGTTTTGGGGCAGGGCATAACACTGAAGCTTTCTTT. It encodes CASSFGAGHNTEAFF.